These 14 T cell receptor beta chains were all obtained from the same sample, sequenced in a study of blood T cell repertoires in COVID-19. The assay was immunoSEQ multiplex PCR, and TCRdb's table has in-frame clones only and misses some. Among roughly 300,000 clones listed, approximately 88% were seen once. What was sequenced was peripheral blood. These receptors all stem from a man between 18 and 35 years old with active or convalescent COVID-19.

This clone appeared once. The rearrangement uses TRBV4-1 and TRBJ1-2; D call uncertain. The CDR3 loop spans 15 amino acids. The ends were cut back, 3 bases at V and 8 bases at J, with 19 bases in the middle. Germline-derived CDR1 and CDR2 are MGHRA and YSYEKL. The CDR3 DNA sequence: TGCGCCAGCAGCCAGCTAAGATCCGGAAAGCGAGGCTACACCTTC. Protein sequence: CASSQLRSGKRGYTF.

This clone is a singleton in its sample. The chain has TRBV7-9 and TRBJ2-5; TRBD2 matches at 13 bases. V trimming: 2 bases; J trimming: 4 bases; junction bases outside the gene matches: 4. The CDR3 is 16 residues long. Germline lookup yields CDR1 SEHNR and CDR2 FQNEAQ (reference sequence). CDR3 amino acids: CASSLLGTSGAETQYF. CDR3 in DNA: TGTGCCAGCAGCTTATTAGGGACTAGCGGGGCAGAGACCCAGTACTTC.

A single count supports this clone. This chain joins TRBV6-5 and TRBJ1-4; D not resolved. In germline, CDR1 is MNHEY, CDR2 SVGAGI. The germline V and J ends were trimmed by 0 bases and 2 bases, with 10 bases remaining between them. CDR3 length equals 16 residues. The CDR3 DNA sequence: TGTGCCAGCAGTTACTCGACTTCCCAGACTAATGAAAAACTGTTTTTT. Translation gives CASSYSTSQTNEKLFF.

This chain's CDR3 is CASSPLTGRNNSPLHF. The CDR3 DNA follows: TGTGCCAGCAGCCCACTAACAGGGAGAAATAATTCACCCCTCCACTTT. The J gene is TRBJ1-6, the V gene TRBV5-5; TRBD1 might be the D (6 bases). Germline lookup yields CDR1 SGHKS and CDR2 YYEKEE (reference sequence). Trimming took 4 bases from V and 5 from J, leaving 16 bases between them. The CDR3 length is 16 residues.

To note about this clone: Other DNA sequences in this sample translate to the same CDR3. The chain employs TRBV10-3 and TRBJ2-7; maybe TRBD1 (5 bases). The CDR3 sequence is 13 residues long. Germline V lookup: CDR1 ENHRY, CDR2 SYGVKD. With 3 bases removed from V and 3 bases from J, the gap between germline ends came to 9 bases. Written as DNA, the CDR3 is TGTGCCATCAGTGAAGGTCAGGGCTACGAGCAGTACTTC. This sequence encodes CAISEGQGYEQYF.

V and J are TRBV19 and TRBJ2-7; the match to TRBD1 covers 9 bases. The CDR3 totals 15 residues. In germline, CDR1 is LNHDA, CDR2 SQIVND (reference sequence). The junction had 9 bases not matched to a gene; V was cut back by 5 bases and J by 4 bases. The CDR3 sequence: CASSPFGTGFYEQYF. In DNA form, the CDR3 reads TGTGCCAGTAGTCCCTTCGGGACAGGGTTTTACGAGCAGTACTTC.

The V gene is TRBV10-3, the J gene TRBJ1-1; 8 bases match TRBD1. V lost 7 bases to trimming and J lost 4 bases; unmatched junction nucleotides: 8. The CDR3 extends over 14 amino acids. Germline V gives CDR1 ENHRY, CDR2 SYGVKD. The CDR3 region has the DNA TGTGCCATCAACGCGGACAGGGAGGGCACTGAAGCTTTCTTT. Translating gives CAINADREGTEAFF.

The rearrangement links TRBV28 to TRBJ2-7; maybe TRBD2 (6 bases). Trimming cost V 6 bases and J 7 bases, with 16 bases left between them. CDR3 size: 13 residues. CDR1 and CDR2 (germline): MDHEN, SYDVKM. CDR3 in amino acids: CASSPGLLLEQYF. DNA of the CDR3: TGTGCCAGCAGCCCGGGACTCCTCCTGGAGCAGTACTTC.

The chain links TRBV23-1 to TRBJ1-5; D unclear. TRBV23-1 is annotated as an ORF whose role is uncertain. This CDR3 has 16 amino acids. With 7 bases removed from V and 0 bases from J, the gap between germline ends came to 16 bases. Written as DNA, the CDR3 is TGCGCCAGCACCCCACCCCTAACCCGTAGCAATCAGCCCCAGCATTTT. It codes for CASTPPLTRSNQPQHF.

The chain joins TRBV2 to TRBJ1-3; TRBD1 is a possible D gene (6 bases). CDR1 is SNHLY, CDR2 FYNNEI, per germline. This CDR3 is built from 14 residues. V lost 6 bases and J lost 2, with 11 bases in between. CDR3 protein: CASRVGDTGNTIYF. CDR3 sequence (DNA): TGTGCCAGCAGGGTTGGGGACACTGGAAACACCATATATTTT.

The J gene is TRBJ1-3, the V gene TRBV11-2; no clear D gene. The CDR3 is 14 amino acids. The V gene's germline CDR1 is SGHAT and CDR2 FQNNGV. Trimming took off 5 bases at V and 8 bases at J, with 16 bases between the two ends. This CDR3 reads CASSNGREWDTIYF. In nucleotides, the CDR3 is TGTGCCAGCAGCAACGGGCGGGAGTGGGACACCATATATTTT. The variable domain in full, with the rest retrieved from reference TRBV11-2 and TRBJ1-3, is EAGVAQSPRYKIIEKRQSVAFWCNPISGHATLYWYQQILGQGPKLLIQFQNNGVVDDSQLPKDRFSAERLKGVDSTLKIQPAKLEDSAVYLCASSNGREWDTIYFGEGSWLTVV.

This chain uses TRBV5-1 with TRBJ1-4; tentatively, D is TRBD1 (5 bases). CDR1 and CDR2 from the germline V gene are SGHRS and YFSETQ. This CDR3 region has 14 residues. Trimming pared 0 bases from V and 5 bases from J, leaving 8 bases between. DNA of the CDR3: TGCGCCAGCAGCTTGGGACAGAAAAATGAAAAACTGTTTTTT. Its translation: CASSLGQKNEKLFF.

The CDR3 sequence: CASSPRTGENEKLFF. The CDR3 nucleotides read TGTGCCAGCAGCCCCCGGACAGGGGAAAATGAAAAACTGTTTTTT. This sequence joins TRBV11-2 and TRBJ1-4, with TRBD1 matching over 9 bases. The CDR3 runs 15 residues. The J segment lost 5 bases and the V segment lost 5 bases, leaving 6 bases of the junction unmatched. From germline, CDR1 is SGHAT and CDR2 FQNNGV.

The chain joins TRBV27 to TRBJ2-7; the D gene is possibly TRBD1 (5 bases). The CDR3 spans 14 residues. Trimming took 0 bases from V and 0 from J, leaving 6 bases between them. The germline V gene has CDR1 MNHEY and CDR2 SMNVEV (reference sequence). The CDR3 region is CASSLSGDSYEQYF. In nucleotides, the CDR3 is TGTGCCAGCAGTTTATCAGGGGACTCCTACGAGCAGTACTTC.